The entry that follows covers one T cell receptor (beta chain) sequence. Its target is not known. This CDR3 is 17 amino acids long. V shed 5 bases and J 0 bases; nucleotides not matched to a gene: 10. Germline loops: CDR1 SEHNR, CDR2 FQNEAQ (reference sequence). Each donor (without exception) was a healthy Caucasian. cDNA molecules carried unique molecular identifiers, and template switching added a universal primer site. MiXCR, applied by TCRdb to the 5' RACE reads, yields one record per CDR3 protein. The data show about 810,000 distinct CDR3 sequences, about 12% seen once. This record comes from a study of identical twins. The study's findings and limits: The analysis was cross-sectional rather than longitudinal within donors.

These records were also assigned to another study, of yellow fever vaccine responses in identical twins. That report notes: Twins' vaccine T cell response reportedly seemed partly convergent, partly personalized.

Material: PBMCs. This chain uses TRBV7-9 with TRBJ2-3, with 8 bases lining up with TRBD1. This clonotype was obtained from a woman aged 18-35 years in good health. CDR3 sequence reads: CASSGSTGGLSTDTQYF. CDR3 nucleotide sequence: TGTGCCAGCAGCGGGTCAACAGGGGGACTTAGCACAGATACGCAGTATTTT.